This TCR beta chain was recorded in a study of cytomegalovirus exposure and HLA in healthy donors. Use of 60 Vbeta and 13 Jbeta primers characterized the PCR. Libraries were prepared by immunoSEQ multiplex PCR; TCRdb keeps only in-frame clonotypes and omits some of them. The repertoire has roughly 120,000 clones, 70% to 85% of them found once; the top ten carry about 6%. Sequencing was performed on PBMCs. The TCR comes from a man aged 18 to 29 in good health and CMV-seropositive.

The CDR3: CASSLYSWNTEAFF. The DNA for the CDR3 is TGTGCCAGCAGTTTATACAGTTGGAACACTGAAGCTTTCTTT. V gene TRBV27 combines with J gene TRBJ1-1; D not resolved. V was clipped by 1 base and J by 1 base, with 7 bases between them. The CDR3 sequence is 14 residues long. Germline CDR1 and CDR2: MNHEY and SMNVEV (reference sequence).